The TCR beta chain described here comes from a study of T cell responses to AZD1222 COVID-19 vaccine. Study results and limitations: Among those given AZD1222, only six or seven were seropositive at baseline. Spike-spanning, vaccine-associated CD4 TCRs were dominant at 160-218 and 743-854. Clonal diversity may have been underestimated, and the donors were mostly white British, with more females than males.

CDR1 and CDR2 from the germline V gene are SGHVS and FNYEAQ. The CDR3 is 15 residues long. The V segment lost 4 bases and the J segment 0 bases; nucleotides outside the gene matches: 3. Only in-frame clones appear in the TCRdb table, and some are missing; sequencing was by immunoSEQ multiplex PCR. The sample yields fewer than 130,000 clones, about four fifths seen once. Turning to this clone: Its specificity is not known.

The receptor was isolated from an adult in good health. The material was peripheral blood, obtained on day 0 of AZD1222 vaccination. The V call is TRBV7-6, the J call TRBJ2-7; 10 bases are shared with TRBD1. CDR3 residues: CASSSGTGVSYEQYF. Written as DNA, the CDR3 is TGTGCCAGCAGCTCGGGGACAGGGGTCTCCTACGAGCAGTACTTC.